This T cell receptor (beta chain) was sequenced in a study of cytomegalovirus exposure and HLA in healthy donors. PCR amplification relied on 60 Vbeta primers (plus 13 Jbeta primers). Sequenced by immunoSEQ multiplex PCR; TCRdb stores in-frame clones only, minus some. The sample consists of roughly 110,000 clones, roughly 80% of them appearing once. This TCR came from a middle-aged man in good health and CMV-seronegative. Sequenced: PBMCs.

The CDR3 sequence: CASSPDFNGELFF. The CDR3 DNA is TGTGCCAGCAGCCCAGACTTCAACGGGGAGCTGTTTTTT. The chain is built from TRBV7-7 and TRBJ2-2; D not certain. CDR1 SSHAT and CDR2 FNYEAQ come from the germline V gene (reference sequence). The length of the CDR3 is 13 residues. The germline V and J ends were trimmed by 5 bases and 7 bases, with 11 bases remaining between them.